The entry below describes one T cell receptor beta chain. Its specific antigen is unknown. No much larger clone is present one base from it, and per-base qualities are unavailable. Peripheral blood CD8+ and CD4+ T cells from healthy donors, Susac syndrome patients and multiple sclerosis patients were profiled using high-throughput TCR beta sequencing. Treatment-naive patients with stable or active relapsing-remitting disease fulfilling revised McDonald criteria were used as multiple sclerosis controls. Bulk CD8+ and CD4+ T cells were purified by magnetic negative isolation, while CD8+ TEMRA cells were enriched using FACS. Blood was drawn into EDTA tubes, processed within 24 hours, and PBMCs were isolated by density gradient centrifugation. PBMCs intended for TCR sequencing were cryopreserved in liquid nitrogen and were subsequently thawed in a 37 degrees C water bath. Purity of sorted or isolated CD4+, CD8+ and CD8+ TEMRA cells was at least 90%.

These data come from a study of CD8 T cells in Susac syndrome (dated by TCRdb to about 2019). About the study as a whole: Whether CD8+ T cell activation and differentiation in Susac syndrome was antigen driven was tested using repertoire sequencing. Study-wide conclusions, independent of this receptor: The number of individuals in the TCR sequencing and HLA analysis was recognized as being relatively small.

Clipping removes 2 bases from V and 6 bases from J, with 5 as the unmatched junction base count. The CDR3 runs 15 residues from the cysteine to the phenylalanine. The retained sequence is limited to the CDR3, 45 bases, with the frame set at the first base. The germline V gene gives CDR1 as MGHRA and CDR2 as YSYEKL. RNA was extracted with the RNeasy kit and 0.5 to 1 ug was reverse transcribed using random hexamers. The immunoSEQ multiplex PCR assay, which covers 54 Vbeta and 13 Jbeta segments, was used to amplify TCR beta CDR3 regions. Bias from PCR amplification was corrected by using a synthetic template baseline for primer optimization and for computational correction. For the original study's pipeline: Reads were annotated to V, D and J genes per IMGT and analyzed with immunoSEQ Analyzer, keeping only productive sequences. To calculate clonality, Shannon entropy was normalized by log2 of the number of productive unique sequences and then subtracted from one. For each patient and control, public and private clones were evaluated among the 100 most prevalent clones. A clone was defined as Susac-specific if it was absent from the healthy and MS cohorts, from over a thousand published viral clones and from other ImmuneACCESS disease sequences. TCRdb passed the public sequencing reads through fastp at Q25 and MiXCR, retaining productive beta sequences. Merged by CDR3 protein, the rows form single entries marked with the most common genes and DNA. TCRdb, rather than the study authors, made the V and J calls. This sample holds 150,000 to 200,000 distinct CDR3 sequences; approximately 94% were observed only once. In total, the top ten clones hold about 0.09% of the sample.

The chain employs TRBV4-1 and TRBJ1-5; TRBD1 matches 9 bases in the middle. The sample comprised CD4+ T cells from PBMCs. This clonotype was sampled from a human donor with multiple sclerosis. The DNA sequence is as follows: TGCGCCAGCAGCCAAACGGGACAGGGCGCTCAGCCCCAGCATTTT. Translated, it reads CASSQTGQGAQPQHF.